This T cell receptor (beta chain) came from a study of cytomegalovirus exposure and HLA in healthy donors. The CDR3 contains 13 residues. Germline V lookup: CDR1 SGHKS, CDR2 YYEKEE (reference sequence). Trimming left V 0 bases short and J 15 bases short, with 16 bases between. The PCR employed 60 Vbeta primers together with 13 Jbeta primers. The protocol was immunoSEQ multiplex PCR, while the TCRdb copy is restricted to in-frame clones and leaves out a portion. The table lists roughly 170,000 clones, 71% of them singletons. The receptor's source is a girl aged 5 to 17 in good health and CMV-seronegative. Material: PBMCs. The V gene is TRBV5-5, the J gene TRBJ2-1; TRBD1 is a possible D gene (8 bases). This chain's CDR3 is CASSLEGGTGPFF. CDR3 DNA sequence: TGTGCCAGCAGCTTGGAGGGGGGGACAGGCCCGTTCTTC.